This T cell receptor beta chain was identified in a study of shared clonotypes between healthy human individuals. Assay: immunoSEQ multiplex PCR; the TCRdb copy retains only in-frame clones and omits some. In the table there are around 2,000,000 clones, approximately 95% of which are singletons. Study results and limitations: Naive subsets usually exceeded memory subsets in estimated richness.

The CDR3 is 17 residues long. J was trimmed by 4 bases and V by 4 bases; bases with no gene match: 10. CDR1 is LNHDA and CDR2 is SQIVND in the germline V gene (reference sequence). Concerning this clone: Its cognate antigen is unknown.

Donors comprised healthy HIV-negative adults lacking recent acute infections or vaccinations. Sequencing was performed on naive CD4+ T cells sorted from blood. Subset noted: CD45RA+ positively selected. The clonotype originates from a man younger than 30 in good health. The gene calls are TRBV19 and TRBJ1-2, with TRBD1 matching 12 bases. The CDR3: CASSTPPGQGALYGYTF. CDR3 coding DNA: TGTGCCAGTAGTACCCCTCCGGGACAGGGGGCCCTCTATGGCTACACCTTC.